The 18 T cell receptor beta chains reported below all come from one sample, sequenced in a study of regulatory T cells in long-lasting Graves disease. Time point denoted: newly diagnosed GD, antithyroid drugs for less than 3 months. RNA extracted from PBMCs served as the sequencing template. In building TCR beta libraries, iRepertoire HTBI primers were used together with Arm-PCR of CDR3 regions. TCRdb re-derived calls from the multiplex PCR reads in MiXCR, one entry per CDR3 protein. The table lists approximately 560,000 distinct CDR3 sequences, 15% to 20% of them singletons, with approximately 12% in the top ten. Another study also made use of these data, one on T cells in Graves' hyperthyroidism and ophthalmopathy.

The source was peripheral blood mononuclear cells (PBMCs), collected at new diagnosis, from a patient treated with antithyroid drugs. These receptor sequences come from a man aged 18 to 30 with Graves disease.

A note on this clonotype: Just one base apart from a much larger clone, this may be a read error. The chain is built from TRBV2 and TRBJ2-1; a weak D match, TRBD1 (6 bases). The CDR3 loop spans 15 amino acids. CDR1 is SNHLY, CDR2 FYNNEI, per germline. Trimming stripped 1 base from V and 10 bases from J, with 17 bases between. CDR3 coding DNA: TGTGCCAGCAGTGAAGAGGGCGGACAGTCCTACGAGCAGTTCTTC. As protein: CASSEEGGQSYEQFF. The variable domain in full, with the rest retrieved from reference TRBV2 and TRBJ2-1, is EPEVTQTPSHQVTQMGQEVILRCVPISNHLYFYWYRQILGQKVEFLVSFYNNEISEKSEIFDDQFSVERPDGSNFTLKIRSTKLEDSAMYFCASSEEGGQSYEQFFGPGTRLTVL.

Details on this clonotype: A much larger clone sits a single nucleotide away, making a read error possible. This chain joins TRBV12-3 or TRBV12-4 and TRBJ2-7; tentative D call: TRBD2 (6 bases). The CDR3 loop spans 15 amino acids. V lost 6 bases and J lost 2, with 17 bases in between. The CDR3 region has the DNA TGTGCCAGCAGCCCTGTAGCGGACGCAACCTACGAGCAGTACTTC. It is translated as CASSPVADATYEQYF.

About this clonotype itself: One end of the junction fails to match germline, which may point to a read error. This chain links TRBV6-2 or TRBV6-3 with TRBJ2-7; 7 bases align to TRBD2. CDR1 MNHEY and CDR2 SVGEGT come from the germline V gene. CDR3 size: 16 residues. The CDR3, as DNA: TGTGCCAGCAGTGAAGAACTAGCGAGAGGCTCGTACGAGCAGCACTTC. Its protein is CASSEELARGSYEQHF.

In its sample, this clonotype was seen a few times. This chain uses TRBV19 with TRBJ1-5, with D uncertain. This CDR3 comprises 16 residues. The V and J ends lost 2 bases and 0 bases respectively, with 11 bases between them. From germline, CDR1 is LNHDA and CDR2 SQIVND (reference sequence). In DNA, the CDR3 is TGTGCCAGTAGTATATATTCAGGAGTTAGCAATCAGCCCCAGCATTTT. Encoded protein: CASSIYSGVSNQPQHF.

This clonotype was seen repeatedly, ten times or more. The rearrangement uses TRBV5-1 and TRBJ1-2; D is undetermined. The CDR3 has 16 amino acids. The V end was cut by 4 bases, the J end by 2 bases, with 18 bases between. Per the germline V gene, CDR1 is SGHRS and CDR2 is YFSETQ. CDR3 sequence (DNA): TGCGCCAGCAGCGGAGGCGGTGGCGGACTCAACTATGGCTACACCTTC. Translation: CASSGGGGGLNYGYTF.

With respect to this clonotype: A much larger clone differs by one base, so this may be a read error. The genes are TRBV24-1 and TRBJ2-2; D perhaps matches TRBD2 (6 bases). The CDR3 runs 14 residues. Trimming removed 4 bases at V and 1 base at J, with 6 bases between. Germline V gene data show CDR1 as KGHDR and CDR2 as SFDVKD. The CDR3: CATSDGGNTGELFF. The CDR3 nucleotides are TGTGCCACCAGTGACGGGGGGAACACCGGGGAGCTGTTTTTT.

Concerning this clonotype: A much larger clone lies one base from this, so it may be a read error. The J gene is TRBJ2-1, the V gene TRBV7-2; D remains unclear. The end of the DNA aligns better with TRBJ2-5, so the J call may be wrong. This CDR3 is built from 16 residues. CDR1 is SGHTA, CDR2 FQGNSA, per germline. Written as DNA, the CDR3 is TGTGCCAGCAGCTTAGTGCACGGCAAGCCCAAAGAGAGCCAGTACTTC. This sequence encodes CASSLVHGKPKESQYF.

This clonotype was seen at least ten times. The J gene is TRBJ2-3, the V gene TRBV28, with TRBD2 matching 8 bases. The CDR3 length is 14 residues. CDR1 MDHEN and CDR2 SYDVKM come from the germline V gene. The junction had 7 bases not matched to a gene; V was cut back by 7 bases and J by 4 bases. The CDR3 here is CASKERGGADTQYF. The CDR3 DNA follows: TGTGCCAGCAAAGAACGGGGGGGGGCAGATACGCAGTATTTT.

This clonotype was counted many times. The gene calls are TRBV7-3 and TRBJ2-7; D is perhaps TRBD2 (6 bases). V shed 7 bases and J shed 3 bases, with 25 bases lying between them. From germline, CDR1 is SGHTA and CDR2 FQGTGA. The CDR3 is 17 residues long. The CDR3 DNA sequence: TGTGCCAGCACCATTCCTGAGAGACCGGGACTCCTCTACGAGCAGTACTTC. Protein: CASTIPERPGLLYEQYF.

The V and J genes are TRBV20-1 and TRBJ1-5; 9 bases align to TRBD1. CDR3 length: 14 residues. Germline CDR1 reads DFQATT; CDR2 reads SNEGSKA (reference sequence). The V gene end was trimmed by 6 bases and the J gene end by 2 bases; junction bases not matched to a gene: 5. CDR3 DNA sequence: TGCAGTGCAAACAGGGGGCAGGGCAATCAGCCCCAGCATTTT. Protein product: CSANRGQGNQPQHF.

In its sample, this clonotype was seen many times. CDR3 in DNA: TGTGCCAGCAGTTTATTTCCAGCGGAGGCCGGTGAGCAGTTCTTC. Translated, it gives CASSLFPAEAGEQFF. This chain connects TRBV28 to TRBJ2-1, with D possibly being TRBD2 (5 bases). V lost 1 base and J lost 9, with 16 bases in between. The CDR3 sequence is 15 residues long. The germline CDR1 and CDR2 sequences are MDHEN and SYDVKM.

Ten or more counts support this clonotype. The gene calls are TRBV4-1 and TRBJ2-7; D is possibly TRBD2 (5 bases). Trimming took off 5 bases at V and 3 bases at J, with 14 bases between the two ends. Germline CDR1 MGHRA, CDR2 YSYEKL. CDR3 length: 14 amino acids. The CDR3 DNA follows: TGCGCCAGCAGCTCATCCGGCGAGGGCTACGAGCAGTACTTC. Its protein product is CASSSSGEGYEQYF.

The CDR3 here is CAWGQGQYGYTF. In nucleotides, the CDR3 is TGTGCCTGGGGACAGGGCCAATATGGCTACACCTTC. The rearrangement uses TRBV30 and TRBJ1-2, with 8 bases fitting TRBD1. V shed 5 bases and J 5 bases; nucleotides not matched to a gene: 4. The CDR3 has 12 residues. CDR1 and CDR2 (germline): GTSNPN, SVGIG (reference sequence). The variable domain in full, completed from reference TRBV30 and TRBJ1-2, reads SQTIHQWPATLVQPVGSPLSLECTVEGTSNPNLYWYRQAAGRGLQLLFYSVGIGQISSEVPQNLSASRPQDRQFILSSKKLLLSDSGFYLCAWGQGQYGYTFGSGTRLTVV.

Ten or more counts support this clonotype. The CDR3 nucleotides read TGTGCCTGGAGTGGGGACCCCGTCCCCGGGGAGCTGTTTTTT. This sequence encodes CAWSGDPVPGELFF. V and J are TRBV30 and TRBJ2-2, with D perhaps matching TRBD1 or TRBD2 (5 bases each). Germline V CDR1 and CDR2: GTSNPN, SVGIG (reference sequence). The V end lost 1 base, the J end lost 6 bases, and 12 bases lay between the germline ends. The CDR3 is made up of 14 amino acids.

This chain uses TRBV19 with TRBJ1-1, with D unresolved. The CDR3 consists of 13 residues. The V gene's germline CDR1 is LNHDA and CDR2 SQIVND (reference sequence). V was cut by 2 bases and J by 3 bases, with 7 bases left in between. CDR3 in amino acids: CASSISQYTEAFF. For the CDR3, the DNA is TGTGCCAGTAGTATATCACAGTACACTGAAGCTTTCTTT.

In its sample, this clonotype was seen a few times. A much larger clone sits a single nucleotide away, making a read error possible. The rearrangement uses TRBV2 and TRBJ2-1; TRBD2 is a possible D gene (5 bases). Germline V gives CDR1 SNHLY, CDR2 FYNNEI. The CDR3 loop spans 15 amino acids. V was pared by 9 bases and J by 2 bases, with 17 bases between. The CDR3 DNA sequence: TGTGCCAGTGTATGGGCTAGCAGGACCTACAATGAGCAGTTCTTC. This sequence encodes CASVWASRTYNEQFF.

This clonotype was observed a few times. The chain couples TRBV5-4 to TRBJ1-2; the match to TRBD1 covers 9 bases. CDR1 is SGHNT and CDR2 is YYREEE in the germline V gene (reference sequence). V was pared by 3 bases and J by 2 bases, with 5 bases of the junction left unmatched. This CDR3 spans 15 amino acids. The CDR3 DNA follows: TGTGCCAGCAGCTGGGGGACAGGGCGGAACTATGGCTACACCTTC. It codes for CASSWGTGRNYGYTF.

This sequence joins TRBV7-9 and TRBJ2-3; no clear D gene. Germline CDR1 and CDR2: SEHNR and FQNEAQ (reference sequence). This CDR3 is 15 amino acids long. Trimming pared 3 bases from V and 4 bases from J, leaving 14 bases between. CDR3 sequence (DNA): TGTGCCAGCAGCTTTAGAGGAGACCCCCCAGATACGCAGTATTTT. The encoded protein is CASSFRGDPPDTQYF.